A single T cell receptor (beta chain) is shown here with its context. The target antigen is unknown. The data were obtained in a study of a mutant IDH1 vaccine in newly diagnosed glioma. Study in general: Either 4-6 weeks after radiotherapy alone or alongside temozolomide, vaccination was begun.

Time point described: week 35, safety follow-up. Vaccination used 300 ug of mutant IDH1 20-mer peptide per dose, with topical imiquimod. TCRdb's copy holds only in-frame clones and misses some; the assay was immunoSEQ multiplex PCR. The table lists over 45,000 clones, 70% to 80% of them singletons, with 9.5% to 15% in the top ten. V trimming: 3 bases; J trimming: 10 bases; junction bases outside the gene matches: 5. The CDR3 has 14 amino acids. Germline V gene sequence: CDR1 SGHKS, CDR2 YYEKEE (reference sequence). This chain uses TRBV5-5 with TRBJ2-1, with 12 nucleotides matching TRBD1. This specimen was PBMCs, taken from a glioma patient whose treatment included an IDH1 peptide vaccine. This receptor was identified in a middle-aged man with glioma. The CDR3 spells CASSWGQGAREQFF. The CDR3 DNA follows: TGTGCCAGCAGCTGGGGACAGGGGGCTAGGGAGCAGTTCTTC.